A selection of T cell receptor beta chains follows, all from one sample in a study of T-cell reconstitution after alpha-beta-depleted transplantation in children. TCRdb re-analysed the PCR reads in MiXCR, keeping a single row per CDR3 protein. Altogether around 400,000 distinct CDR3 sequences are present, approximately 20% being singletons, with the ten largest covering about 3.8%. Sequences were derived from PBMCs from the stem cell graft donor, sampled from the stem cell graft. These receptors were taken from a human donor who donated a stem cell graft to a child with acute myeloid leukemia. The CDR3 runs from the conserved cysteine through the conserved F or W. D genes are given only for firm matches. Rows may omit the clone size; those that give it use once, few, many or a size class.

>NA|TRBV7-8|NA|TRBJ2-5
TGTGCCAGCAGCCAATTCGCAGGGGCCCTAGGAGAGACCCAGTACTTC
CASSQFAGALGETQYF
>NA|TRBV19|NA|TRBJ1-4
TGTGCCAGTAGTGCCCGGACAGATGGGAATGAAAAACTGTTTTTT
CASSARTDGNEKLFF
>many|TRBV6-1|TRBD1|TRBJ1-4
TGTGCCAGCAGTGCACACAGGGGGCGCGGGGGTGAAAAACTGTTTTTT
CASSAHRGRGGEKLFF
>NA|TRBV5-1|NA|TRBJ2-1
TGCGCCAGCAGCTCTTTCGACGGCGACAATGAGCAGTTCTTC
CASSSFDGDNEQFF
>NA|TRBV5-1|NA|TRBJ2-2
TGCGCCAGCAGCTTGACAGGGTCGAACACCGGGGAGCTGTTTTTT
CASSLTGSNTGELFF
>NA|TRBV7-9|TRBD1|TRBJ2-3
TGTGCCAGCACCCACGGGACAGGGGTTACAGATACGCAGTATTTT
CASTHGTGVTDTQYF
>few|TRBV20-1|NA|TRBJ2-7
TGCAGTGCTAGAAATAATGGGGGCTCCTACGAGCAGTACTTC
CSARNNGGSYEQYF
>NA|TRBV24-1|NA|TRBJ2-3
TGTGCCACCAGTGATTTCCGCGATACGCAGTATTTT
CATSDFRDTQYF
>NA|TRBV15|NA|TRBJ2-6
TGTGCCAGCTCGCTACTCACTGGGGCCAACGTCCTGACTTTC
CASSLLTGANVLTF
>few|TRBV29-1|NA|TRBJ1-1
TGCAGCGCTACCCTGGGCGACTCTGAAGCTTTCTTT
CSATLGDSEAFF
>many|TRBV29-1|TRBD1|TRBJ1-1
TGCAGCGTGGAAACCCAGGACAGGGGATCCACTGAAGCTTTCTTT
CSVETQDRGSTEAFF
>once|TRBV5-1|TRBD1|TRBJ1-1
TGCGCCAGCAAGACAGGGAGTGCCACTGAAGCTTTCTTT
CASKTGSATEAFF
>few|TRBV15|NA|TRBJ2-1
TGTGCCACCAGCAGAGAGGGTCTTCTACAACATGAGCAGTTCTTC
CATSREGLLQHEQFF
>many|TRBV20-1|NA|TRBJ2-3
TGCAGTGCTAGGGTAACGGACACCCGCACAGATACGCAGTATTTT
CSARVTDTRTDTQYF
>few|TRBV20-1|NA|TRBJ1-5
TGCAGTGCTAGTGATCAGGGGAACAATCAGCCCCAGCATTTT
CSASDQGNNQPQHF
>NA|TRBV9|NA|TRBJ2-2
TGTGCCAGCAGCGGTGGCGGGTTTTACACCGGGGAGCTGTTTTTT
CASSGGGFYTGELFF
>NA|TRBV4-1|TRBD2|TRBJ2-1
TGCGCCAGCAGCCAAAAAGCGGGAGTTGGTGAGCAGTTCTTC
CASSQKAGVGEQFF
>NA|TRBV5-1|NA|TRBJ1-1
TGTGCCAGCAGTTTAGGGTACACTGAAGCTTTCTTT
CASSLGYTEAFF
>few|TRBV5-6|NA|TRBJ2-2
TGTGCCAGCAGCCCTCTCAGGAGTGACACCGGGGAGCTGTTTTTT
CASSPLRSDTGELFF
>few|TRBV5-4|NA|TRBJ2-3
TGTGCCAGCAGCCTCAGAGATCCCACAGATACGCAGTATTTT
CASSLRDPTDTQYF
>NA|TRBV10-3|TRBD1|TRBJ2-7
TGTGCCATCAGTAAGGACAGGGGGCCCCACGAGCAGTACTTC
CAISKDRGPHEQYF
>NA|TRBV11-3|NA|TRBJ2-6
TGTGCCAGCACCCCAGACGGTTCTGGGGCCAACGTCCTGACTTTC
CASTPDGSGANVLTF
>NA|TRBV4-1|NA|TRBJ2-7
TGCGCCAGCAGCCAAGTAACTCGCTCTAACTACGAGCAGTACTTC
CASSQVTRSNYEQYF
>many|TRBV12-3/TRBV12-4|TRBD2|TRBJ2-1
TGTGCCAGCAGCCGTAAGGTAGCGGGACTCCTAGTGAATGAGCAGTTCTTC
CASSRKVAGLLVNEQFF
>NA|TRBV12-3/TRBV12-4|TRBD2|TRBJ2-7
TGTGCCAGCAGTTTAGCCACTACGACTAGCGGGAGATCTTACGAGCAGTACTTC
CASSLATTTSGRSYEQYF
>NA|TRBV7-9|TRBD1|TRBJ2-1
TGTGCCAGCAGCCCCGCGGACAGGATTTCCTACAATGAGCAGTTCTTC
CASSPADRISYNEQFF
>NA|TRBV5-1|TRBD2|TRBJ2-3
TGCGCCAGCAGCTTGGTCGGAGGCGGGAGTTTGGATACGCAGTATTTT
CASSLVGGGSLDTQYF
>many|TRBV20-1|TRBD1|TRBJ2-5
TGCAGTGCCCGTTGGGACAGGGAACAAGAGACCCAGTACTTC
CSARWDREQETQYF
>many|TRBV29-1|TRBD2|TRBJ2-3
TGCAGCGTTGCACTAGCGGGAGGGCCAGATACGCAGTATTTT
CSVALAGGPDTQYF
>few|TRBV6-1|TRBD1|TRBJ2-7
TGTGCCAGCAGTCCCCGGGACAGGGGCTACGAGCAGTACTTC
CASSPRDRGYEQYF
>few|TRBV4-1|TRBD2|TRBJ2-2
TGCGCCAGCCGACGGGGGGACACCGGGGAGCTGTTTTTT
CASRRGDTGELFF
>many|TRBV5-1|NA|TRBJ1-3
TGCGCCAGTTCCCCCGGCCCTGGAAACACCATATATTTT
CASSPGPGNTIYF
>few|TRBV15|TRBD1|TRBJ1-1
TGTGCCACCAGCAGTAACCAGGGGGTCGCTGAAGCTTTCTTT
CATSSNQGVAEAFF
>few|TRBV7-9|NA|TRBJ2-1
TGTGCCAGCAGCTTATACCCATCCAATGAGCAGTTCTTC
CASSLYPSNEQFF
>NA|TRBV12-3/TRBV12-4|TRBD1|TRBJ1-4
TGTGCCAGCAGTTTATTACAGGGGGCGAGTGGTGAAAAACTGTTTTTT
CASSLLQGASGEKLFF
>NA|TRBV20-1|TRBD2|TRBJ2-1
TGCAGTGCTAGAATTGCTGGCGGACTAGCGGACTACAATGAGCAGTTCTTC
CSARIAGGLADYNEQFF
>few|TRBV20-1|NA|TRBJ2-2
TGCAGTGCGGGCGGGAATACGAACACCGGGGAGCTGTTTTTT
CSAGGNTNTGELFF
>few|TRBV12-3/TRBV12-4|NA|TRBJ1-4
TGTGCCGCCCGTGGGGCTAGTGAAAAACTGTTTTTT
CAARGASEKLFF
>few|TRBV7-2|TRBD2|TRBJ2-2
TGTGCCAGCAGCCCAGGACTAGCGGACACCGGGGAGCTGTTTTTT
CASSPGLADTGELFF
>many|TRBV29-1|NA|TRBJ1-2
TGCAGCGTTGAATGGCAGTCCTATGGCTACACCTTC
CSVEWQSYGYTF
>few|TRBV12-3/TRBV12-4|NA|TRBJ2-1
TGTGCCAGCAGTTTGAGGCGGATCGGGTACAATGAGCAGTTCTTC
CASSLRRIGYNEQFF
>NA|TRBV7-6|TRBD2|TRBJ2-5
TGTGCCAGCAGCTTATACCAGCGGGAGCAAGAGACCCAGTACTTC
CASSLYQREQETQYF
>NA|TRBV5-6|NA|TRBJ2-3
TGTGCCAGCAGCTTTGTACCGGCCAGGGCAGATACGCAGTATTTT
CASSFVPARADTQYF
>NA|TRBV27|NA|TRBJ1-4
TGTGCCAGCAGGAACCTCGGAGAAAAACTGTTTTTT
CASRNLGEKLFF
>NA|TRBV7-2|NA|TRBJ1-5
TGTGCCAGCAGTACGCCCAATCAGCCCCAGCATTTT
CASSTPNQPQHF
>NA|TRBV20-1|NA|TRBJ2-1
TGCAGTGCTAGAGGGAGCGGAGTCGGACCCGAGAATGAGCAGTTCTTC
CSARGSGVGPENEQFF
>NA|TRBV29-1|NA|TRBJ1-1
TGCAGCGTTCTGACAGTCACTGAAGCTTTCTTT
CSVLTVTEAFF
>few|TRBV29-1|NA|TRBJ1-2
TGCAGCGTCCCTAAGGGGGGGAGCCCCTATGGCTACACCTTC
CSVPKGGSPYGYTF
>NA|TRBV12-3/TRBV12-4|NA|TRBJ1-6
TGTGCCAGCAGTTTAGGGGGTTCTTCACCCCTCCACTTT
CASSLGGSSPLHF
>NA|TRBV4-1|NA|TRBJ2-7
TGCGCCAGCAGCCACCCAATGGGCAGGGTCCACGAGCAGTACTTC
CASSHPMGRVHEQYF